Included here is one T cell receptor beta chain sequence, with context. The germline CDR1 and CDR2 sequences are SGDLS and YYNGEE. The CDR3 spans 15 residues. Trimming took 0 bases from V and 3 from J, leaving 10 bases between them. Sequenced by immunoSEQ multiplex PCR; TCRdb stores in-frame clones only, minus some. The top ten hold about 2% of the sample, which has 90,000 or so clones, about 90% seen once. The data were obtained in a study of blood T cell repertoires in COVID-19. Whole-study context: The analysed material was cDNA or gDNA that came from T cells, B-cell-depleted T cells, or PBMCs.

This receptor was taken from a human donor with active COVID-19. The donor label of this sample is uncertain. Sequenced material: peripheral blood. The chain uses TRBV9 and TRBJ1-5; possibly TRBD1 for D (5 bases). CDR3 sequence: CASSVAAGPNQPQHF. The CDR3 nucleotides read TGTGCCAGCAGCGTAGCAGCAGGGCCCAATCAGCCCCAGCATTTT.